The 11 T cell receptor beta chains below all came from one sample that was sequenced in a study of CXCR3-negative and CXCR3-positive naive CD8 T cells. The libraries of TRB cDNA were prepared using 5' RACE with UMI labels. TCRdb reanalyzed the 5' RACE reads and collapses them to one entry per CDR3 protein, without DNA. This sample's clone table lists about 58,000 distinct CDR3 sequences. The sample comprised naive CXCR3- CD8+ T cells from blood. The subset was: CD45RO-CCR7+CD27+CD95- naive CD8+ T cells lacking CXCR3 (TNR3-). These receptors all stem from a human donor in good health. Some clones in this sample may be carry-over from other donors' samples.

This rearrangement joins TRBV4-1 to TRBJ2-3; checking the TCRdb D call of TRBD1 is not possible without DNA. CDR3 length: 14 residues. The germline V gene has CDR1 MGHRA and CDR2 YSYEKL. CDR3 sequence reads: CASSQSGEPDTQYF.

The chain joins TRBV6-2 or TRBV6-3 to TRBJ2-1; TCRdb proposes TRBD1, but this gene call is untestable without DNA. CDR1 is MNHEY and CDR2 is SVGEGT in the germline V gene. This CDR3 region has 12 residues. The CDR3 protein is CASRFRGNEQFF.

The chain joins TRBV9 to TRBJ2-1; lacking DNA, the TRBD2 call made by TCRdb goes unchecked. The CDR3 is 16 residues long. Germline V gene data show CDR1 as SGDLS and CDR2 as YYNGEE. The CDR3 region is CASSPSGGAIYNEQFF.

The chain combines TRBV7-3 with TRBJ1-2; no DNA is available, so the TRBD1 call from TCRdb remains unchecked. The CDR3 consists of 20 residues. CDR1 and CDR2 (germline): SGHTA, FQGTGA. CDR3 amino acids: CASSPRSGVYESDINYGYTF.

V is TRBV13 and J is TRBJ2-3; without DNA, the TCRdb call of TRBD2 cannot be checked. The germline CDR1 and CDR2 sequences are PRHDT and FYEKMQ (reference sequence). This CDR3 is built from 16 residues. The CDR3 loop reads CASSLIRGGSTDTQYF.

The chain links TRBV7-6 to TRBJ2-1; TCRdb proposes TRBD1, but this gene call is untestable without DNA. Looked up from germline, CDR1 is SGHVS and CDR2 is FNYEAQ. This CDR3 spans 14 amino acids. CDR3 loop: CASQWRQGFDEQFF.

The rearrangement uses TRBV12-3 or TRBV12-4 and TRBJ1-5; TCRdb gives TRBD1 as the D gene, but with no DNA this cannot be confirmed. The CDR3 length is 14 residues. CDR3 sequence reads: CACAWTGSNQPQHF.

The chain joins TRBV10-3 to TRBJ2-7. CDR1 ENHRY and CDR2 SYGVKD come from the germline V gene. This CDR3 is 15 amino acids long. This CDR3 is CAISYVGQPTYEQYF.

This chain joins TRBV28 and TRBJ1-5; TCRdb selects TRBD1, and the lack of DNA leaves this call unchecked. The CDR3 runs 17 residues. The germline CDR1 and CDR2 sequences are MDHEN and SYDVKM. The CDR3 region is CASPSTRDRASNQPQHF.

The genes are TRBV5-1 and TRBJ2-5; TCRdb selects TRBD1, and the lack of DNA leaves this call unchecked. Looked up from germline, CDR1 is SGHRS and CDR2 is YFSETQ. The CDR3 loop spans 14 amino acids. This CDR3 reads CASSLTGGEETQYF. Full variable domain (remainder filled in from reference TRBV5-1 and TRBJ2-5): KAGVTQTPRYLIKTRGQQVTLSCSPISGHRSVSWYQQTPGQGLQFLFEYFSETQRNKGNFPGRFSGRQFSNSRSEMNVSTLELGDSALYLCASSLTGGEETQYFGPGTRLLVL.

Here the CDR3 reads CSVDSRGIMNTEAFF. The rearrangement uses TRBV29-1 and TRBJ1-1; absent DNA, TCRdb's TRBD1 call cannot be checked. The CDR3 is 15 amino acids. From germline, CDR1 is SQVTM and CDR2 ANQGSEA.